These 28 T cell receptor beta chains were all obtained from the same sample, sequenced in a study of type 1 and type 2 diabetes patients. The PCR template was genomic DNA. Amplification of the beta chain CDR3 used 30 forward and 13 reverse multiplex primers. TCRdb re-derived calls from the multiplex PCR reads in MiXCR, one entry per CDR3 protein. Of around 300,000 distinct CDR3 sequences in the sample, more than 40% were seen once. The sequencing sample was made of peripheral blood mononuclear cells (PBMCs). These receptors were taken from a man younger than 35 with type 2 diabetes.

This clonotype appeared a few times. CDR3 sequence reads: CASSPQGQENNEQFF. The CDR3 coding sequence is TGTGCCAGTAGTCCTCAGGGACAGGAAAACAATGAGCAGTTCTTC. This rearrangement joins TRBV19 to TRBJ2-1, with 8 positions matching TRBD1. Germline values: CDR1 LNHDA, CDR2 SQIVND (reference sequence). J lost 5 bases, V lost 5 bases, and 8 bases had no gene match. This CDR3 has 15 amino acids.

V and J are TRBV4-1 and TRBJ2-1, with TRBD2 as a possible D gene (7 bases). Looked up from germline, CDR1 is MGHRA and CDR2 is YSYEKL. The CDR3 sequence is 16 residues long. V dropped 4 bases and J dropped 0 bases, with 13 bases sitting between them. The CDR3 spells CASSPRGTTSYNEQFF. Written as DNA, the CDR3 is TGCGCCAGCAGCCCAAGGGGGACTACCTCCTACAATGAGCAGTTCTTC.

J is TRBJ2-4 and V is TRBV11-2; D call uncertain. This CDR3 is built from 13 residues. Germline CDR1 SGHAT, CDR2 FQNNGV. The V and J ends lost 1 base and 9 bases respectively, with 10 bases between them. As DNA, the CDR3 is TGTGCCAGCAGCTTAGGGCAGTTTCCCATTCAGTACTTC. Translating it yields CASSLGQFPIQYF. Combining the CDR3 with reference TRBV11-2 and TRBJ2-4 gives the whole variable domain EAGVAQSPRYKIIEKRQSVAFWCNPISGHATLYWYQQILGQGPKLLIQFQNNGVVDDSQLPKDRFSAERLKGVDSTLKIQPAKLEDSAVYLCASSLGQFPIQYFGAGTRLSVL.

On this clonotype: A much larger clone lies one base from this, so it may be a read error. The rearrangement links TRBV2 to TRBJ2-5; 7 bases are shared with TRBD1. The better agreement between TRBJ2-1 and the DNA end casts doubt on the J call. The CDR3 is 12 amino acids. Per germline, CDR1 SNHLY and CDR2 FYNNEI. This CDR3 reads CASSVTGNEQFF. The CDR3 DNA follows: TGTGCCAGCAGTGTGACAGGGAATGAGCAGTTCTTC.

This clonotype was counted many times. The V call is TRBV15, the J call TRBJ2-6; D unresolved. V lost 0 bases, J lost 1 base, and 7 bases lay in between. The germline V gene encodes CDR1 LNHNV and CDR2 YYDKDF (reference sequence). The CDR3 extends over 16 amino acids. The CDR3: CATSRDLKSGANVLTF. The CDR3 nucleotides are TGTGCCACCAGCAGAGATCTTAAATCTGGGGCCAACGTCCTGACTTTC.

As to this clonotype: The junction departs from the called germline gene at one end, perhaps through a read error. The DNA of the CDR3 is TGTGCCAGCAGCGTACGCAGAGACTACACCGGGAAGCTGTCTTTT. Translation gives CASSVRRDYTGKLSF. This rearrangement joins TRBV7-2 to TRBJ2-2, with D perhaps matching TRBD2 (5 bases). Germline V gene data show CDR1 as SGHTA and CDR2 as FQGNSA. The CDR3 length is 15 residues.

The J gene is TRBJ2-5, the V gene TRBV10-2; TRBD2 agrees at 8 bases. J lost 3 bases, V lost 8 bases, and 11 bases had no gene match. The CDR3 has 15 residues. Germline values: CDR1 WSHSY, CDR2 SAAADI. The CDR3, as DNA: TGCGCCAGCGGTGTCATTTCCGGGGGGGAAGAGACCCAGTACTTC. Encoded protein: CASGVISGGEETQYF.

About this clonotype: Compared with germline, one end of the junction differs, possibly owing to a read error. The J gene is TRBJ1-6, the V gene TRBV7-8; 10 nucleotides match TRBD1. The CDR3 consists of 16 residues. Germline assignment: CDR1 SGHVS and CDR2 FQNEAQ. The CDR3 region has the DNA TGTGCCAGCAGCTTGGGCGCCGGGACAGGGGTGTCACCCTTCCACTTT. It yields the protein CASSLGAGTGVSPFHF.

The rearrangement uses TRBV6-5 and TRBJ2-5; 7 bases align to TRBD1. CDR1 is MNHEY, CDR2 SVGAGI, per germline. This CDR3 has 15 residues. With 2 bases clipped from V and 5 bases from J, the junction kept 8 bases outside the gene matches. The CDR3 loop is CASSYGGQDRETQYF. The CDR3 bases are TGTGCCAGCAGTTACGGAGGACAGGACCGGGAGACCCAGTACTTC.

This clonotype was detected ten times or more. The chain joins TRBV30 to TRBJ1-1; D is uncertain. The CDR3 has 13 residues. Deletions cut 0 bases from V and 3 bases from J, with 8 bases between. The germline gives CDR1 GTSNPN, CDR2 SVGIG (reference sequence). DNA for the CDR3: TGTGCCTGGAGTGTACGGGAGGACACTGAAGCTTTCTTT. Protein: CAWSVREDTEAFF.

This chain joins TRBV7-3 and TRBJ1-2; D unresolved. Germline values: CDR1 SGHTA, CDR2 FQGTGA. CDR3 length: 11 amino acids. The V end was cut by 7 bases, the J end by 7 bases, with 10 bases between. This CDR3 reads CASKLTVGYTF. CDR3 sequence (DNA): TGTGCCAGCAAATTAACGGTTGGCTACACCTTC.

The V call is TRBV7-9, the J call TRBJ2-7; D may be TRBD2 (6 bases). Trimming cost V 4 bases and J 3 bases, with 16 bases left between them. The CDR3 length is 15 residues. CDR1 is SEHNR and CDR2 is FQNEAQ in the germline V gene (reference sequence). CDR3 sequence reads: CASSSLGGAVYEQYF. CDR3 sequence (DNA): TGTGCCAGCAGCTCCCTCGGCGGGGCGGTCTACGAGCAGTACTTC.

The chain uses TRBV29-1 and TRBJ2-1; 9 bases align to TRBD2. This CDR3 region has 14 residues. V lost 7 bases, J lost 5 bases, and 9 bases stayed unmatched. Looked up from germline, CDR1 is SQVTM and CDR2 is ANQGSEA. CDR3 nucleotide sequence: TGCAGCGCTGAGCTAGCGGGGAGGAACAATGAGCAGTTCTTC. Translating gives CSAELAGRNNEQFF.

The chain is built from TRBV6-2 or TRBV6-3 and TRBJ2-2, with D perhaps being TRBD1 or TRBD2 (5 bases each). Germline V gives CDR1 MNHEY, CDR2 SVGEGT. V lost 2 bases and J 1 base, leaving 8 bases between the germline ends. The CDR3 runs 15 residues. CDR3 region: CASSYAGRNTGELFF. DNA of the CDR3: TGTGCCAGCAGTTACGCAGGGAGGAACACCGGGGAGCTGTTTTTT.

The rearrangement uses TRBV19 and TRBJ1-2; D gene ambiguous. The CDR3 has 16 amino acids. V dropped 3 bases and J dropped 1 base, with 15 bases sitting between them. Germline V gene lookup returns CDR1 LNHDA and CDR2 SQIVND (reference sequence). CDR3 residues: CASSMATSIFNYGYTF. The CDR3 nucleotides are TGTGCCAGTAGTATGGCCACCTCGATTTTTAACTATGGCTACACCTTC.

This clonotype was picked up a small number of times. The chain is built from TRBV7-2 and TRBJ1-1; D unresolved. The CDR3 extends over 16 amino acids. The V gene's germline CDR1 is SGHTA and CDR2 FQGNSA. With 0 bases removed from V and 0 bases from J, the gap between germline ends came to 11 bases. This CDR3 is CASSLARAGMNTEAFF. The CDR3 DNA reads TGTGCCAGCAGCTTAGCGAGGGCAGGTATGAACACTGAAGCTTTCTTT.

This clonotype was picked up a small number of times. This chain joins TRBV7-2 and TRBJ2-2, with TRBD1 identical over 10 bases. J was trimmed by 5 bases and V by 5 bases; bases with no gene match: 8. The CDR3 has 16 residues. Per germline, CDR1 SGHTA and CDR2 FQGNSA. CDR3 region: CASSRRTGGWTGELFF. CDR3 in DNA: TGTGCCAGCAGCCGGAGGACAGGGGGATGGACCGGGGAGCTGTTTTTT.

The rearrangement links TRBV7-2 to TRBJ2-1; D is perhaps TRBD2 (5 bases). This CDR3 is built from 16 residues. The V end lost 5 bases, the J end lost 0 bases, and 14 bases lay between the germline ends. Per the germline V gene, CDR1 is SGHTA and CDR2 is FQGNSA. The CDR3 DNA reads TGTGCCAGCAGCACCCGGACTTCCAGCTCCTACAATGAGCAGTTCTTC. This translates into CASSTRTSSSYNEQFF.

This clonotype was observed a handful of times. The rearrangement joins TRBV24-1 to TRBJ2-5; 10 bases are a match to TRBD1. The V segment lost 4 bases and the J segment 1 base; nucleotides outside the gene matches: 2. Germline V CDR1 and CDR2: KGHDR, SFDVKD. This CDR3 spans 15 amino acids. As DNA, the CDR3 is TGTGCCACCAGTGACCGGACAGGGGGCCAAGAGACCCAGTACTTC. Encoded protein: CATSDRTGGQETQYF.

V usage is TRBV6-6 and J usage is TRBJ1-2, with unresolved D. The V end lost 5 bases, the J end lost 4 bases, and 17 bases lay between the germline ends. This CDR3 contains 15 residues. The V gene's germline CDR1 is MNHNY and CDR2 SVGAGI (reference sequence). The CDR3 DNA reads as TGTGCCAGCAGTAAAGCTGCCGAGCCTGCCTATGGCTACACCTTC. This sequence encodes CASSKAAEPAYGYTF.

Written as DNA, the CDR3 is TGTGCCAGCAGCTCTCGACTCGGTACCTACGAGCAGTACTTC. This codes for CASSSRLGTYEQYF. The rearrangement links TRBV13 to TRBJ2-7; unclear D gene. The germline CDR1 and CDR2 sequences are PRHDT and FYEKMQ (reference sequence). This CDR3 spans 14 amino acids. V lost 4 bases and J 2 bases, leaving 12 bases between the germline ends.

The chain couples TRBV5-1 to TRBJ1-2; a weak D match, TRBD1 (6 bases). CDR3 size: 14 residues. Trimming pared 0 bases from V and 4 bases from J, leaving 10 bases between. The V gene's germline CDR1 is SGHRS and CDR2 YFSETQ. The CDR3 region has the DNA TGCGCCAGCAGCTTGGGGACAGACGTCTATGGCTACACCTTC. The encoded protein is CASSLGTDVYGYTF.

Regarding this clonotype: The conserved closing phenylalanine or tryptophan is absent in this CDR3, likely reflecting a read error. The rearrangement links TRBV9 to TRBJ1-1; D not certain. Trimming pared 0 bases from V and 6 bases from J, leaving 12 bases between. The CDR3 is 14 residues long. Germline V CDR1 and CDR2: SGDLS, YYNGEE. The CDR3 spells CASSVVSGLPEAFS. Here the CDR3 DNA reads TGTGCCAGCAGCGTAGTTAGCGGACTCCCTGAAGCTTTCTCT.

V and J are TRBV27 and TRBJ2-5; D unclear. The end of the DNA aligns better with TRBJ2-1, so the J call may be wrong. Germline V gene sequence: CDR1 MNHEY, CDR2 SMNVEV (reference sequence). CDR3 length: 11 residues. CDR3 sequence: CASSFASEQFF. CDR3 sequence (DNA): TGTGCCAGCAGTTTCGCGAGTGAGCAGTTCTTC.

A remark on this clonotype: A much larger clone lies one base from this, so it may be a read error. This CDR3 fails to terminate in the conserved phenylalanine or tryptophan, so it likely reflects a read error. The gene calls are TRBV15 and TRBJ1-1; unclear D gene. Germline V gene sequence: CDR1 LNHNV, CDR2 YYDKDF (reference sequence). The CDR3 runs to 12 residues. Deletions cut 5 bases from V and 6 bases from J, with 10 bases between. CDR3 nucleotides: TGTGCCACCAGCCCAGGAGGCGCTGAAGCTTTCCTT. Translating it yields CATSPGGAEAFL.

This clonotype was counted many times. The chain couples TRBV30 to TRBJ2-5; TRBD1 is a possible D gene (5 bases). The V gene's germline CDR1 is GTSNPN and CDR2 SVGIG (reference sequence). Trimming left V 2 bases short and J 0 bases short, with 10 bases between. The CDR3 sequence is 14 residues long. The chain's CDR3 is CAWSPGHDQETQYF. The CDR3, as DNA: TGTGCCTGGAGTCCCGGACACGACCAAGAGACCCAGTACTTC.

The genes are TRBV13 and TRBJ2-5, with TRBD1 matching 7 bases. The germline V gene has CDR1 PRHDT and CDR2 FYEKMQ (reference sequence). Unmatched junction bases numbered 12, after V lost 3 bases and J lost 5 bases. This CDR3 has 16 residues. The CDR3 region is CASSLNREPRGETQYF. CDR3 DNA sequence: TGTGCCAGCAGCTTGAATAGGGAACCCAGGGGGGAGACCCAGTACTTC.

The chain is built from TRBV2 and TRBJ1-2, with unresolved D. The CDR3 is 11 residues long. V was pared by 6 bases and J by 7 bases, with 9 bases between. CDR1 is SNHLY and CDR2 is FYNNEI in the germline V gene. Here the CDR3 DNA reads TGTGCCAGCAGGAAAGATGTTGGCTACACCTTC. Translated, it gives CASRKDVGYTF.